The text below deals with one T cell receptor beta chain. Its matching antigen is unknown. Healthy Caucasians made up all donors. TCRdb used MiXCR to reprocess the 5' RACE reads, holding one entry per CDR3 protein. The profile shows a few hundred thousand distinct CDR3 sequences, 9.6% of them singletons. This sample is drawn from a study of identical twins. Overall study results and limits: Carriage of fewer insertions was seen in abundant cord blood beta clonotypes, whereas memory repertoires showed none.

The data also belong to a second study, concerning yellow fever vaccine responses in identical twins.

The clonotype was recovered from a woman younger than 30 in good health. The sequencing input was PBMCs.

CDR3 residues: CATSDLPRDRGQETQYF. CDR3 in DNA: TGTGCCACCAGTGATTTGCCCCGGGACAGGGGACAAGAGACCCAGTACTTC. V usage is TRBV24-1 and J usage is TRBJ2-5; 10 nucleotides line up with TRBD1. V lost 0 bases to trimming and J lost 2 bases; unmatched junction nucleotides: 5. CDR3 length: 17 amino acids. Germline loops: CDR1 KGHDR, CDR2 SFDVKD.